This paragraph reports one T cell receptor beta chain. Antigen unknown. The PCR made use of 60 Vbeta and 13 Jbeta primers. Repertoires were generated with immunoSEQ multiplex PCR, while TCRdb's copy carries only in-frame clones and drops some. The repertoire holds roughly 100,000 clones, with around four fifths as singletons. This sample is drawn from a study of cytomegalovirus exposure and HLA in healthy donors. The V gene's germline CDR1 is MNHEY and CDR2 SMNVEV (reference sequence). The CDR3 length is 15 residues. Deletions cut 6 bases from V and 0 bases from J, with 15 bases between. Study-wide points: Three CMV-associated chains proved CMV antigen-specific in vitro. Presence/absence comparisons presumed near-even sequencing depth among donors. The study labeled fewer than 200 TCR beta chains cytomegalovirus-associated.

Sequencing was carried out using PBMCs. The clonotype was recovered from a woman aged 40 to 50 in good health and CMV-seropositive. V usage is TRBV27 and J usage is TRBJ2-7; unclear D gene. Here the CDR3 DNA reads TGTGCCAGCAGCCCTGTTCCAGAAGACTCCTACGAGCAGTACTTC. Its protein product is CASSPVPEDSYEQYF.